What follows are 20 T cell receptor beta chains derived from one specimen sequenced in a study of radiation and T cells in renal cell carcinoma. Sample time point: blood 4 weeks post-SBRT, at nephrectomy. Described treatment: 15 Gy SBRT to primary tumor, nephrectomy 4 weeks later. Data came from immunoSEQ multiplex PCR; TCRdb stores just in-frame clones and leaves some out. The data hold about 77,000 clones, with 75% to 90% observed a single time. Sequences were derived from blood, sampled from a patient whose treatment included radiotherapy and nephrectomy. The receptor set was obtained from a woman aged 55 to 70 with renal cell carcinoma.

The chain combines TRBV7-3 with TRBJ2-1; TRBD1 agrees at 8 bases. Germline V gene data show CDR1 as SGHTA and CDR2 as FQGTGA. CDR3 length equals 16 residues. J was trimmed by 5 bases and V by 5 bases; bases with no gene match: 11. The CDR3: CASSPAGTGRHNEQFF. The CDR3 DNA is TGTGCCAGCAGCCCCGCGGGGACAGGTCGTCACAATGAGCAGTTCTTC.

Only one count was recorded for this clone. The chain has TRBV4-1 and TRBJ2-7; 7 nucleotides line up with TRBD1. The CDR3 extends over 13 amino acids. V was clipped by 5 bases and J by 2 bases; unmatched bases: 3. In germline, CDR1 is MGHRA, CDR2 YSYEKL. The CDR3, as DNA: TGCGCCAGCAGCAGAGGACAGGCCTACGAGCAGTACTTC. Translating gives CASSRGQAYEQYF.

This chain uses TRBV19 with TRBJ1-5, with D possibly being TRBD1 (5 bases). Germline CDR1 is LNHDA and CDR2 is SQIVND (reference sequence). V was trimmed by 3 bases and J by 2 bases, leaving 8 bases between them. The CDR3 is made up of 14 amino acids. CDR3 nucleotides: TGTGCCAGTAGTATCCAGGGTGGCAATCAGCCCCAGCATTTT. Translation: CASSIQGGNQPQHF.

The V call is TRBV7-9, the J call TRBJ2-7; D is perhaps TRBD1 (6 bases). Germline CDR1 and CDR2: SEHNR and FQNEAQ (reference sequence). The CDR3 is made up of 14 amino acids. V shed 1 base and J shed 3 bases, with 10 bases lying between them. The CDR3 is CASSLVNRDYEQYF. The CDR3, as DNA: TGTGCCAGCAGCTTAGTGAACAGGGACTACGAGCAGTACTTC.

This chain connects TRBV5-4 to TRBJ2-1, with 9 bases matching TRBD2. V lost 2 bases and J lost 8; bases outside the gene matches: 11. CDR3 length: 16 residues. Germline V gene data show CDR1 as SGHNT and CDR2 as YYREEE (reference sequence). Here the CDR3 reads CASSFSSGRPMDEQFF. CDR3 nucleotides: TGTGCCAGCAGCTTTAGTAGCGGGAGACCTATGGATGAGCAGTTCTTC. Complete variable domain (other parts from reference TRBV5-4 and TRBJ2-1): ETGVTQSPTHLIKTRGQQVTLRCSSQSGHNTVSWYQQALGQGPQFIFQYYREEENGRGNFPPRFSGLQFPNYSSELNVNALELDDSALYLCASSFSSGRPMDEQFFGPGTRLTVL.

In DNA, the CDR3 is TGTGCCAGCAGTGCGGGAGCTGCGGGAGGCTACACCTTC. This encodes CASSAGAAGGYTF. The chain combines TRBV6-5 with TRBJ1-2; D remains ambiguous. The CDR3 spans 13 residues. Germline-derived CDR1 and CDR2 are MNHEY and SVGAGI. V was clipped by 5 bases and J by 8 bases, with 15 bases between them.

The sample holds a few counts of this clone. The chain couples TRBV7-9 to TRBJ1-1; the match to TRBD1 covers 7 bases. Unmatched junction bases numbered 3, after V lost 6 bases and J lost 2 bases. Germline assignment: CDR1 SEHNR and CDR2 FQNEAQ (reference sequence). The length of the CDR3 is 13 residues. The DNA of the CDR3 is TGTGCCAGCAGTCAGGGGGTTAACACTGAAGCTTTCTTT. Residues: CASSQGVNTEAFF.

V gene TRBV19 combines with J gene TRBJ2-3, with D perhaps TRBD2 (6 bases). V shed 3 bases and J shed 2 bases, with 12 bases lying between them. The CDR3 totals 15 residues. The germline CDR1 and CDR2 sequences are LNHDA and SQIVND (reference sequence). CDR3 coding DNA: TGTGCCAGTAGTATTACCGGGGGACTCACAGATACGCAGTATTTT. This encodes CASSITGGLTDTQYF. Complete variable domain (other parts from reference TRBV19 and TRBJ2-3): DGGITQSPKYLFRKEGQNVTLSCEQNLNHDAMYWYRQDPGQGLRLIYYSQIVNDFQKGDIAEGYSVSREKKESFPLTVTSAQKNPTAFYLCASSITGGLTDTQYFGPGTRLTVL.

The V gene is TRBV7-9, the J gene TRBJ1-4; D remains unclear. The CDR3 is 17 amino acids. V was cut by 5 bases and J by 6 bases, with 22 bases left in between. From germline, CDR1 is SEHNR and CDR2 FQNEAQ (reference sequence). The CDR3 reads CASSLETTRRDYEKLFF. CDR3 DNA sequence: TGTGCCAGCAGCCTTGAGACAACACGGAGGGATTATGAAAAACTGTTTTTT.

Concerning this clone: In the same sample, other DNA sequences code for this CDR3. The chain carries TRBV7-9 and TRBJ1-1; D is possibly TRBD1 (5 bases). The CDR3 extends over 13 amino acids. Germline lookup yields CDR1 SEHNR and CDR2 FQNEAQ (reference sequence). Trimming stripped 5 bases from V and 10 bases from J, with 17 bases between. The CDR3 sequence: CASSAEVNGGAFF. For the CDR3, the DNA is TGTGCCAGCAGCGCCGAAGTCAACGGGGGAGCTTTCTTT.

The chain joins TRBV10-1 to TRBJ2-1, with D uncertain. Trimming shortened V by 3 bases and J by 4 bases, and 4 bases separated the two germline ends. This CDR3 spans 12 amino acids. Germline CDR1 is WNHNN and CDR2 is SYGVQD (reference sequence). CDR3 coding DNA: TGCGCCAGCAGTGACAGATACAATGAGCAGTTCTTC. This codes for CASSDRYNEQFF.

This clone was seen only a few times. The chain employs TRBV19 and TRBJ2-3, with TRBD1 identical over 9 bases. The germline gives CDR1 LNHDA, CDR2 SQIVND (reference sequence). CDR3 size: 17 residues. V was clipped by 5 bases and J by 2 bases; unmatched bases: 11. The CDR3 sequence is CASSFRDRVGSTDTQYF. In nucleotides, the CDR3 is TGTGCCAGTAGTTTCCGGGACAGGGTCGGGTCCACAGATACGCAGTATTTT.

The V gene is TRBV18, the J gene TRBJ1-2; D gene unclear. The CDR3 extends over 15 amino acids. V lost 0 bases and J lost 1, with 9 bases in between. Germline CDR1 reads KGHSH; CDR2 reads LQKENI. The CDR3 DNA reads TGTGCCAGCTCACCACCTGTCGGCGGTAACTATGGCTACACCTTC. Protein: CASSPPVGGNYGYTF.

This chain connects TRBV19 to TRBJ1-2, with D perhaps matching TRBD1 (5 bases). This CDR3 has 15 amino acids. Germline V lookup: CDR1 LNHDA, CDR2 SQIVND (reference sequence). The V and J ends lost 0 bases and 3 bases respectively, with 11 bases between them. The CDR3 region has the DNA TGTGCCAGTAGTATAGAAACGGGACCTTACTATGGCTACACCTTC. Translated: CASSIETGPYYGYTF.

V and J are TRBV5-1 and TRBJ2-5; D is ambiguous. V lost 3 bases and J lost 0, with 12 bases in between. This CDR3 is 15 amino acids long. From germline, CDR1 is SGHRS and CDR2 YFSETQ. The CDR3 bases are TGCGCCAGCAGCTCGGGTGGCAGGAACCAAGAGACCCAGTACTTC. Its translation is CASSSGGRNQETQYF. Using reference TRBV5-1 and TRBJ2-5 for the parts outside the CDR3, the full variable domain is KAGVTQTPRYLIKTRGQQVTLSCSPISGHRSVSWYQQTPGQGLQFLFEYFSETQRNKGNFPGRFSGRQFSNSRSEMNVSTLELGDSALYLCASSSGGRNQETQYFGPGTRLLVL.

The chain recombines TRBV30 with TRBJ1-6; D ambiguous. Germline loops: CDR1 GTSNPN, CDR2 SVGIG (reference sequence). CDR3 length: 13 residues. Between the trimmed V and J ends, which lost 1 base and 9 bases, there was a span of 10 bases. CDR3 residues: CAWSGRTLSPLHF. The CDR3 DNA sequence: TGTGCCTGGAGTGGCAGGACTCTTTCACCCCTCCACTTT.

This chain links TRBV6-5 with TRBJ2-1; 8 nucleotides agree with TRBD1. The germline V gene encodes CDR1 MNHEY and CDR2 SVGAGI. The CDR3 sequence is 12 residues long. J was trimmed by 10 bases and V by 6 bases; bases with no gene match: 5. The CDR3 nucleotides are TGTGCCAGCAGGCGGACAGGGAGAGAGCAGTTCTTC. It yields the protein CASRRTGREQFF.

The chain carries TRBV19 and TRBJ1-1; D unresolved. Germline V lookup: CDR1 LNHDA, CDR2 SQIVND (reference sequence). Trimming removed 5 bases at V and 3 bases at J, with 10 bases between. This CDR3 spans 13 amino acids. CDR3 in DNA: TGTGCCAGTAGTCCCACGGGTGACACTGAAGCTTTCTTT. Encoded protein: CASSPTGDTEAFF.

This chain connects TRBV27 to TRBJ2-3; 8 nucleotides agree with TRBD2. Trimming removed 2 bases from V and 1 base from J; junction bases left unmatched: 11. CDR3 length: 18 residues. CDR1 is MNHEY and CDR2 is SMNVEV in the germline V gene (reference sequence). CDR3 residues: CASSLTGGRRIGTDTQYF. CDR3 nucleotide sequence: TGTGCCAGCAGTTTAACGGGGGGGCGTCGGATAGGCACAGATACGCAGTATTTT.

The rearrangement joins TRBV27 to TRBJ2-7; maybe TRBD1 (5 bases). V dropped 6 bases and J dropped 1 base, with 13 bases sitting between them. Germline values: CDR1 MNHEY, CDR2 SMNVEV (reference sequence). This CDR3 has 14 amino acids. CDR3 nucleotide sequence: TGTGCCAGCAGAAGCGTGGGGCATTCCTACGAGCAGTACTTC. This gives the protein CASRSVGHSYEQYF.